These T cell receptor beta chains were read from a single sample in a study of STAT5B mutations in CD4+ large granular lymphocyte leukemia. Repertoires were generated with immunoSEQ multiplex PCR, while TCRdb's copy carries only in-frame clones and drops some. The sample lists roughly 36,000 clones; 69% were seen once. The source material was CD4+ T cells from blood buffy coats. The receptors were sampled from a human donor in good health. Both conserved end residues are trimmed from each CDR3. The order of the fields is V gene, D gene, CDR3 protein. A D gene is named only where the DNA matches it firmly.

TRBV28 | NA | ASNSRGASYEQY
TRBV5-1 | NA | ASSLAGSGANVLT
TRBV11-2 | NA | ASSLRRVGEQY
TRBV4-3 | TRBD2 | ASSQDVAGGYEQY
TRBV21-1 | NA | APRWAGHVGRGNQPQH
TRBV30 | NA | AWSVVARRGYGYT
TRBV4-1 | NA | ASSLEGDLSGNTIY
TRBV9 | NA | ASSEGSRTYGNTIY
TRBV4-1 | NA | ASSQGDNTGELF
TRBV7-9 | TRBD1 | ASSLSGQGWRAF
TRBV5-4 | NA | ASSLAVITTRDSYEQY
TRBV19 | NA | ASSSGTGGTEAF
TRBV19 | TRBD1 | ASSPRVGTGKSINYGYT
TRBV25-1 | NA | ASSESGAFNGYEQY
TRBV7-9 | NA | ASSLAGTGNTIY
TRBV6-5 | TRBD1 | ASSYRRDRVYGYT
TRBV7-2 | NA | ASSLRASRSEQF
TRBV18 | TRBD2 | ASLLAGGSSYNEQF
TRBV9 | NA | ASSVRARGYEQY
TRBV7-2 | TRBD2 | ASSQSPGPGGEQY
TRBV12-5 | TRBD1 | ASGPADRGLYEQY
TRBV5-6 | TRBD1 | ASSLYADRAYYEQY
TRBV9 | NA | ASSAVAPSSGYTEAF
TRBV30 | NA | AWLDSNEKLF
TRBV7-2 | TRBD1 | ASSLWGQGGEKLF
TRBV5-6 | NA | ASSPRGGLWETQY
TRBV7-8 | NA | ASSPGLSSYNEQF
TRBV29-1 | NA | SVGGRVGEQY
TRBV27 | NA | ASSTYGARVHQPQH
TRBV4-1 | TRBD2 | ASSQAGLAEQF
TRBV4-2 | NA | ASRQNTEAF
TRBV2 | TRBD2 | ASSEASTSQTQY
TRBV2 | NA | ASHLTGGPYEQY
TRBV7-3 | TRBD1 | ASSRDRVEYNEQF
TRBV5-1 | NA | ASSLGPASYEQY
TRBV10-3 | NA | ATKQGGETQY
TRBV5-4 | NA | ATSPPGLGNAGELF
TRBV27 | NA | ASKGTKKNIQY
TRBV30 | NA | AWSVPKGRGYT
TRBV20-1 | NA | SANGETQY
TRBV6-6 | NA | ASSYSTGGTEAF
TRBV7-2 | TRBD1 | ASSFTGGITDTQY
TRBV18 | TRBD1 | ASTRQGIGSGELF
TRBV5-1 | TRBD1 | ASSPWTGGHGYT
TRBV25-1 | NA | ASSPIGVAKNIQY
TRBV16 | NA | ASSQQGGGYT
TRBV4-3 | TRBD1 | ASSDRAREQY
TRBV7-2 | NA | ASRGLGGELF
TRBV18 | TRBD2 | ASSPRMTSGGASSYEQY
TRBV18 | TRBD1 | ASSPYGTGDLF
TRBV25-1 | NA | ASTLGRASNTGELF
TRBV7-3 | TRBD2 | ASSLAGLAGENTQY
TRBV6-1 | NA | ASSEGLGVPTGELF
TRBV7-2 | NA | ASSLGGQTNSPLH
TRBV9 | TRBD1 | ASSVDRGQPSGELF
TRBV7-2 | NA | ASSFGGRRTDTQY
TRBV7-9 | NA | ASSLVREETQY